This T cell receptor beta chain was sequenced during a study of T cells after somatic rescue of genetic block. CDR1 is SGHDT and CDR2 is YYEEEE in the germline V gene. The CDR3 sequence is 18 residues long. Trimming pared 1 base from V and 8 bases from J, leaving 25 bases between. This table comes from immunoSEQ multiplex PCR, and its TCRdb copy is limited to in-frame clones, with some not included. The sample carries tens of thousands of clones, 80% to 90% recorded once. The specimen sequenced was peripheral blood mononuclear cells (PBMCs). The receptor comes from a young woman. The gene calls are TRBV5-6 and TRBJ2-1; possible D gene TRBD1, 7 bases. In DNA form, the CDR3 reads TGTGCCAGCAGCTTGCAGGGGGGTGATGTGCTAGCGTTGGATGAGCAGTTCTTC. Residues: CASSLQGGDVLALDEQFF.